A single sample gave rise to the 14 T cell receptor beta chains below, sequenced in a study of blood T cell repertoires in COVID-19 (dated by TCRdb to about 2020). The library was built by means of the immunoSEQ multiplex PCR assay. What TCRdb holds here is the immuneACCESS table cut down to in-frame rearrangements. Part of the clones is not present; checked against another copy, under half of the missing clones reflect an unresolved V gene, and the others are unexplained. The sample has about 190,000 clones on record, 70% to 85% of them singletons. The top ten hold 3.2% of the sample. The specimen sequenced was PBMCs or T cells enriched from blood (not recorded which). These receptors all come from a woman aged 25 to 39 who had recovered from COVID-19.

This clone occurred a few times. This chain connects TRBV7-9 to TRBJ2-5, with D tentatively TRBD2 (5 bases). V was pared by 7 bases and J by 0 bases, with 12 bases between. From germline, CDR1 is SEHNR and CDR2 FQNEAQ (reference sequence). The CDR3 is made up of 14 amino acids. The CDR3 DNA reads as TGTGCCAGCACCCCTGGGGAGTACCAAGAGACCCAGTACTTC. This translates into CASTPGEYQETQYF.

V gene TRBV6-6 combines with J gene TRBJ2-7; 7 bases map to TRBD2. CDR1 and CDR2 (germline): MNHNY, SVGAGI (reference sequence). Trimming took 5 bases from V and 0 from J; bases not matched to a gene: 10. The CDR3 has 16 amino acids. Here the CDR3 DNA reads TGTGCCAGCAGTCGCGCCCCAGCGGGGAGCTCCTACGAGCAGTACGTC. As protein: CASSRAPAGSSYEQYV.

V gene TRBV9 combines with J gene TRBJ1-2; 9 nucleotides match TRBD1. V gave up 3 bases and J gave up 8 bases; unmatched junction bases: 8. Germline lookup yields CDR1 SGDLS and CDR2 YYNGEE. The CDR3 has 14 amino acids. The CDR3 is CASSGLGTGLGYTF. The CDR3 DNA sequence: TGTGCCAGCAGCGGCCTTGGGACAGGGCTGGGCTACACCTTC.

The chain is built from TRBV18 and TRBJ2-7; weak D call: TRBD2 (6 bases). CDR3 length: 13 amino acids. V shed 3 bases and J shed 6 bases, with 12 bases lying between them. From germline, CDR1 is KGHSH and CDR2 LQKENI. The CDR3 DNA sequence: TGTGCCAGCTCACCCCCGGGGCGGGGCGAGCAGTACTTC. This encodes CASSPPGRGEQYF.

The chain carries TRBV9 and TRBJ2-2, with 10 bases that match TRBD2. The CDR3 consists of 17 residues. In germline, CDR1 is SGDLS, CDR2 YYNGEE. Unmatched junction bases numbered 8, after V lost 0 bases and J lost 6 bases. CDR3 in amino acids: CASSVGGLAVLAGELFF. For the CDR3, the DNA is TGTGCCAGCAGCGTAGGCGGACTAGCGGTCTTAGCCGGGGAGCTGTTTTTT.

In this sample, this clone turned up a few times. The chain is built from TRBV7-8 and TRBJ2-1; 12 nucleotides match TRBD2. CDR1 and CDR2 (germline): SGHVS, FQNEAQ. J was trimmed by 7 bases and V by 0 bases; bases with no gene match: 7. This CDR3 has 17 amino acids. CDR3 nucleotide sequence: TGTGCCAGCAGCTTAGCCCGACTAGCGGGGGTCGGGAATGAGCAGTTCTTC. This encodes CASSLARLAGVGNEQFF. Drawing the rest from reference TRBV7-8 and TRBJ2-1, the complete variable domain is GAGVSQSPRYKVAKRGQDVALRCDPISGHVSLFWYQQALGQGPEFLTYFQNEAQLDKSGLPSDRFFAERPEGSVSTLKIQRTQQEDSAVYLCASSLARLAGVGNEQFFGPGTRLTVL.

The rearrangement uses TRBV7-9 and TRBJ2-3; the match to TRBD2 covers 8 bases. Per germline, CDR1 SEHNR and CDR2 FQNEAQ (reference sequence). Trimming removed 1 base from V and 3 bases from J; junction bases left unmatched: 6. This CDR3 contains 16 residues. CDR3 coding DNA: TGTGCCAGCAGCTTAGAGTCGGGAGGGGGAACAGATACGCAGTATTTT. Its protein product is CASSLESGGGTDTQYF.

J is TRBJ1-2 and V is TRBV14; D is undetermined. Trimming took off 0 bases at V and 5 bases at J, with 13 bases between the two ends. CDR1 SGHDN and CDR2 FVKESK come from the germline V gene. The CDR3 spans 15 residues. CDR3 DNA sequence: TGTGCCAGCAGCCAAGACAGGTGGAGCGGATATGGCTACACCTTC. It specifies CASSQDRWSGYGYTF.

The rearrangement uses TRBV28 and TRBJ1-2; 10 bases fit TRBD1. Trimming removed 5 bases from V and 8 bases from J; junction bases left unmatched: 5. The CDR3 totals 13 residues. CDR1 is MDHEN and CDR2 is SYDVKM in the germline V gene. CDR3 DNA: TGTGCCAGCAGTGAGGGACAGGGGATCGGCTACACCTTC. Amino acids: CASSEGQGIGYTF.

The CDR3 DNA follows: TGTGCCAGCAGCGAGGGACAGGGGCAAGAGACCCAGTACTTC. Its translation: CASSEGQGQETQYF. The chain links TRBV13 to TRBJ2-5, with 10 bases matching TRBD1. This CDR3 region has 14 residues. Per germline, CDR1 PRHDT and CDR2 FYEKMQ (reference sequence). V was clipped by 5 bases and J by 2 bases; unmatched bases: 2.

V gene TRBV7-6 combines with J gene TRBJ2-7, with D perhaps TRBD2 (5 bases). The germline CDR1 and CDR2 sequences are SGHVS and FNYEAQ. V shed 5 bases and J shed 5 bases, with 13 bases lying between them. CDR3 length: 13 amino acids. The CDR3, as DNA: TGTGCCAGCAGCCAGGACTTAGTCCACGAGCAGTACTTC. Its translation: CASSQDLVHEQYF.

There are many counts of this clone. V is TRBV28 and J is TRBJ1-2; tentatively, D is TRBD1 (5 bases). The CDR3 length is 15 residues. V was clipped by 7 bases and J by 3 bases, with 18 bases between them. The V gene's germline CDR1 is MDHEN and CDR2 SYDVKM. The CDR3 here is CASTPGQGGDYGYTF. The DNA of the CDR3 is TGTGCCAGCACCCCCGGGCAGGGAGGCGACTATGGCTACACCTTC.

The chain recombines TRBV18 with TRBJ2-2; possible D gene TRBD1, 5 bases. The germline V and J ends were trimmed by 5 bases and 1 base, with 11 bases remaining between them. CDR3 length equals 15 residues. Per germline, CDR1 KGHSH and CDR2 LQKENI. In nucleotides, the CDR3 is TGTGCCAGCTCAGTCAGGGCGCAGAACACCGGGGAGCTGTTTTTT. The encoded protein is CASSVRAQNTGELFF.

This chain uses TRBV9 with TRBJ1-4; no firm D call. Germline values: CDR1 SGDLS, CDR2 YYNGEE. V lost 4 bases and J lost 3, with 13 bases in between. The CDR3 contains 15 residues. The CDR3 DNA is TGTGCCAGCAGCTCCCCCGGAGGTCCTAATGAAAAACTGTTTTTT. This encodes CASSSPGGPNEKLFF.